The present T cell receptor (beta chain) was sequenced within a study of OX40 agonist ivuxolimab in advanced cancers. Study in general: Ivuxolimab, which patients received intravenously every 2 weeks, was dosed at 0.01 to 10 mg/kg. General observations from the study: The mean number of expanded clones was higher in CD8+ T cells than in CD4+. Dosing at 0.1 to 3.0 mg/kg was accompanied by clonal expansion of CD4+ and CD8+ blood T cells by week 6.

A note on this clone: Its antigen is as yet unknown.

The CDR3 is made up of 10 amino acids. CDR1 and CDR2 from the germline V gene are MRHNA and SNTAGT. V shed 6 bases and J shed 8 bases, with 5 bases lying between them. The protocol was immunoSEQ multiplex PCR, while the TCRdb copy is restricted to in-frame clones and leaves out a portion. The sample yields over 85,000 clones, 86% seen once. The V gene is TRBV6-4, the J gene TRBJ2-1, with D uncertain. The receptor comes from an adult with an advanced solid tumor such as melanoma, head and neck, liver or kidney cancer. Here the sequenced sample was CD4+ or CD8+ T cells sorted from blood, taken in a trial of the OX40 agonist ivuxolimab. Here the CDR3 reads CASRVYEQFF. In DNA, the CDR3 is TGTGCCAGCAGGGTTTATGAGCAGTTCTTC.